A single sample gave rise to the 25 T cell receptor beta chains below, sequenced in a study of tumor-infiltrating lymphocytes in primary liver carcinoma. Blood RNA originated from unsorted whole blood, with germline DNA additionally extracted. The investigators made TCR beta cDNA from approximately 510 ng total RNA, using a constant-region primer. Employing slightly modified ARM-PCR, three nested multiplex PCR rounds were run, and these gave rise to the TCR beta libraries. Each of the first two PCR rounds ran nine to ten cycles with TRBV1-TRBV30 forward and C-beta reverse primers. TCRdb reprocessed the multiplex PCR reads with MiXCR, giving one entry per CDR3 protein. The repertoire holds approximately 330,000 distinct CDR3 sequences, around 60% seen once, with about 6.1% in the top ten. Sequenced material: peripheral blood. The receptors originated from a man aged 35 to 55 with primary liver carcinoma and hepatitis B virus infection.

In regard to this clonotype: One end of the junction varies from germline; a read error may be responsible. The V gene is TRBV6-2 or TRBV6-3, the J gene TRBJ2-2; 8 bases match TRBD1. CDR1 is MNHEY, CDR2 SVGEGT, per germline. The CDR3 has 14 amino acids. CDR3 protein: CASHRGFYTGELFF. As DNA, the CDR3 is TGTGCCAGTCACAGGGGGTTCTACACCGGGGAGCTATTTTTT.

A remark on this clonotype: One end of the junction is discordant with germline, which a read error may explain. The V gene is TRBV12-3 or TRBV12-4, the J gene TRBJ2-1; D is possibly TRBD1 or TRBD2 (5 bases each). The CDR3 is 15 residues long. CDR3 protein: CVSSQALGGKNEQFF. CDR3 nucleotide sequence: TGTGTCAGCAGTCAAGCGCTTGGGGGTAAAAATGAGCAGTTCTTC.

There are many counts of this clonotype. The chain is built from TRBV4-2 and TRBJ1-4, with TRBD1 identical over 8 bases. The CDR3 runs 15 residues. Losses at the gene ends were 3 bases for V and 10 bases for J; bases not matched to a gene: 10. Germline V lookup: CDR1 LGHNA, CDR2 YNFKEQ. In nucleotides, the CDR3 is TGTGCCAGCAGCCAGGGTGGACAGGGAATAGGAAAACTGTTTTTT. This sequence encodes CASSQGGQGIGKLFF.

This clonotype was picked up many times. The genes are TRBV6-2 or TRBV6-3 and TRBJ2-7; D is ambiguous. Trimming shortened V by 6 bases and J by 5 bases, and 11 bases separated the two germline ends. The CDR3 has 12 amino acids. Germline CDR1 reads MNHEY; CDR2 reads SVGEGT. In DNA form, the CDR3 reads TGTGCCAGCAGCCACCTTAGAAACGAGCAGTACTTC. Encoded protein: CASSHLRNEQYF.

This clonotype was counted many times. The V gene is TRBV6-1, the J gene TRBJ2-1, with D maybe TRBD2 (5 bases). This CDR3 contains 12 residues. V was shortened by 5 bases and J by 6 bases, with 8 bases between the two germline ends. CDR1 is MNHNS and CDR2 is SASEGT in the germline V gene. The CDR3 reads CASSLSGNEQFF. The CDR3 bases are TGTGCCAGCAGTTTGAGCGGCAATGAGCAGTTCTTC.

With regard to this clonotype: One end of the junction does not line up with germline, which may come from a read error. The chain has TRBV5-5 and TRBJ2-7; perhaps D is TRBD1 or TRBD2 (6 bases each). CDR3 length: 16 residues. Germline V gene data show CDR1 as SGHKS and CDR2 as YYEKEE (reference sequence). CDR3 sequence: CASRLGLEGEAYEQYF. The DNA for the CDR3 is TGTGCCAGCCGCTTGGGCTTGGAGGGGGAGGCCTACGAGCAGTACTTC.

This clonotype was seen more than once but under ten times. The genes are TRBV12-3 or TRBV12-4 and TRBJ2-1; 8 nucleotides agree with TRBD2. There are 16 residues in the CDR3. J lost 11 bases, V lost 5 bases, and 17 bases had no gene match. CDR3 in amino acids: CASSIPGLEVSLKQFF. The CDR3 DNA is TGTGCCAGCAGTATTCCGGGACTAGAGGTATCACTTAAGCAGTTCTTC.

This clonotype was seen a single time. This chain connects TRBV29-1 to TRBJ2-7; D call uncertain. Trimming shortened V by 6 bases and J by 1 base, and 10 bases separated the two germline ends. The germline gives CDR1 SQVTM, CDR2 ANQGSEA. The CDR3 is 12 amino acids. CDR3 sequence: CSVLVRSYEQYF. CDR3 nucleotide sequence: TGCAGCGTACTGGTCAGGTCCTACGAGCAGTACTTC.

This clonotype is classed as medium-sized (0.01 to 0.1%). The CDR3 here is CASSLGGPGNEQFF. The CDR3 coding sequence is TGTGCCAGCAGCTTAGGAGGGCCTGGGAATGAGCAGTTCTTC. The V and J genes are TRBV11-2 and TRBJ2-1, with D tentatively TRBD2 (5 bases). Germline V gene sequence: CDR1 SGHAT, CDR2 FQNNGV. This CDR3 has 14 residues. Trimming removed 1 base at V and 7 bases at J, with 11 bases between.

This clonotype was observed a handful of times. This chain connects TRBV5-1 to TRBJ1-1; D is uncertain. Germline CDR1 reads SGHRS; CDR2 reads YFSETQ. Trimming left V 0 bases short and J 4 bases short, with 10 bases between. CDR3 length: 14 amino acids. The CDR3 nucleotides are TGCGCCAGCAGCTTGGAGGGTAAAGGCACTGAAGCTTTCTTT. Its protein is CASSLEGKGTEAFF.

Comments on this clonotype: This sequence may be a read error, since a much larger clone differs from it by one base. The chain joins TRBV14 to TRBJ2-5; possibly TRBD1 for D (5 bases). The CDR3 contains 15 residues. Germline CDR1 is SGHDN and CDR2 is FVKESK. This chain's CDR3 is CSSSRHGRGHETQYF. CDR3 nucleotide sequence: TGTTCCAGCAGCCGCCATGGTCGAGGACACGAGACCCAGTACTTC.

In regard to this clonotype: One junction end does not reproduce the germline sequence, and a read error may be involved. This chain connects TRBV12-3 or TRBV12-4 to TRBJ1-1; D is undetermined. This CDR3 region has 15 residues. CDR3 DNA: TGTACCAGCACTCCACGGGTGTCCCTCCGCACTGAAGCCTTCTTT. It translates to CTSTPRVSLRTEAFF.

With regard to this clonotype: This could be a read error, since a much larger clone is one nucleotide away. The CDR3 nucleotides are TGCGCCAGCAGCCAAGTTCCGAGGGACCAAGAGACCCAGTACTTC. Encoded protein: CASSQVPRDQETQYF. This chain uses TRBV4-1 with TRBJ2-5; maybe TRBD2 (5 bases). CDR1 MGHRA and CDR2 YSYEKL come from the germline V gene. This CDR3 comprises 15 residues. Trimming shortened V by 1 base and J by 0 bases, and 9 bases separated the two germline ends.

Notes on this clonotype: This may be a read error, as it is one base from a much larger clone. In nucleotides, the CDR3 is TGTGCCAGCAGCTTGGATCGCGGCCTCATAGATACGCAGTATTTT. Protein product: CASSLDRGLIDTQYF. V usage is TRBV5-4 and J usage is TRBJ2-3; D not certain. The CDR3 consists of 15 residues. Germline V CDR1 and CDR2: SGHNT, YYREEE (reference sequence). The V gene lost 0 bases and the J gene lost 5 bases, with 13 bases spanning the gap.

To note about this clonotype: The germline gene is not matched at one end of the junction; a read error may be the cause. The V and J genes are TRBV10-2 and TRBJ2-2; D may correspond to TRBD1 or TRBD2 (5 bases each). The germline V gene has CDR1 WSHSY and CDR2 SAAADI. CDR3 length equals 14 residues. The CDR3 spells CAMQDAGNTGELSF. For the CDR3, the DNA is TGCGCCATGCAGGACGCAGGGAACACCGGGGAGCTGTCTTTT.

This clonotype was picked up a small number of times. This chain uses TRBV10-2 with TRBJ2-4; the D call may be TRBD1 or TRBD2 (7 bases each). With 10 bases removed from V and 8 bases from J, the gap between germline ends came to 15 bases. CDR1 WSHSY and CDR2 SAAADI come from the germline V gene. The CDR3 sequence is 12 residues long. CDR3 residues: CATQGGGDIQYF. The DNA of the CDR3 is TGCGCCACCCAGGGGGGGGGGGACATTCAGTACTTC.

CDR3 DNA sequence: TGCGCCAGGGCCCCTGGGACTAGCGGGGTCCGCTCCTACGAGCAGTACTTC. Translating it yields CARAPGTSGVRSYEQYF. The rearrangement links TRBV10-1 to TRBJ2-7; TRBD2 aligns across 13 bases. CDR1 and CDR2 from the germline V gene are WNHNN and SYGVQD (reference sequence). CDR3 size: 17 residues. J lost 0 bases, V lost 9 bases, and 11 bases had no gene match.

Ten or more counts support this clonotype. The chain couples TRBV5-6 to TRBJ2-1; unclear D gene. With 2 bases removed from V and 15 bases from J, the gap between germline ends came to 6 bases. The germline gives CDR1 SGHDT, CDR2 YYEEEE. The CDR3 runs 9 residues. This CDR3 is CASSFHRFF. The CDR3 bases are TGTGCCAGCAGCTTTCATCGGTTCTTC.

This clonotype was found many times. The CDR3 region has the DNA TGTGCCAGCAGCCCCACGACAGGGGGCTTGGAGACCCAGTACTTC. This codes for CASSPTTGGLETQYF. The V call is TRBV11-3, the J call TRBJ2-5, with TRBD1 matching over 10 bases. The CDR3 contains 15 residues. Germline loops: CDR1 SGHNT, CDR2 YENEEA. With 5 bases clipped from V and 5 bases from J, the junction kept 8 bases outside the gene matches. The entire variable domain, with the rest obtained from reference TRBV11-3 and TRBJ2-5, is as follows: EAGVVQSPRYKIIEKKQPVAFWCNPISGHNTLYWYLQNLGQGPELLIRYENEEAVDDSQLPKDRFSAERLKGVDSTLKIQPAELGDSAVYLCASSPTTGGLETQYFGPGTRLLVL.

This clonotype was recorded a few times. J is TRBJ2-4 and V is TRBV14, with D possibly being TRBD2 (5 bases). The V end was cut by 0 bases, the J end by 0 bases, with 9 bases between. Per germline, CDR1 SGHDN and CDR2 FVKESK. The CDR3 loop spans 16 amino acids. CDR3 DNA sequence: TGTGCCAGCAGCCAAGAACCGGCGGGAGCCAAAAACATTCAGTACTTC. This codes for CASSQEPAGAKNIQYF.

To note about this clonotype: Without the conserved terminal phenylalanine or tryptophan, this CDR3 likely stems from a read error. CDR3 DNA: TGTGCCAGCAGCCCTACAGGGGCCCAGAGGGAAGCTTTCTCT. Protein product: CASSPTGAQREAFS. The chain uses TRBV5-6 and TRBJ1-1, with 7 bases lining up with TRBD1. Losses at the gene ends were 4 bases for V and 8 bases for J; bases not matched to a gene: 11. CDR3 length: 14 residues. Germline V gene lookup returns CDR1 SGHDT and CDR2 YYEEEE.

This clonotype was seen only a few times. Just one base apart from a much larger clone, this may be a read error. The rearrangement links TRBV29-1 to TRBJ2-1; D could derive from TRBD1 or TRBD2 (5 bases each). The V end was cut by 7 bases, the J end by 9 bases, with 16 bases between. CDR3 length: 12 amino acids. The germline V gene encodes CDR1 SQVTM and CDR2 ANQGSEA. The CDR3 DNA reads as TGCAGCGCGAACTCGGATGGGGGTGAGCAGTTCTTC. It is translated as CSANSDGGEQFF.

A remark on this clonotype: Given the absence of the conserved phenylalanine or tryptophan at the CDR3 end, a read error is likely. It is unclear where the CDR3 begins or ends on the DNA, so no DNA is shown, and the CDR3 is as TCRdb lists it. This chain joins TRBV4-2 and TRBJ1-1; TRBD1, as called in the table, went unchecked against the DNA. Germline assignment: CDR1 LGHNA and CDR2 YNFKEQ. The CDR3 is 17 amino acids in total, end residues counted. CDR3 loop: CASSQGGAGTGGTEAFL.

As concerns this clonotype: Germline and junction disagree at one end, which may indicate a read error. The chain joins TRBV4-2 to TRBJ2-1, with 14 positions matching TRBD2. This CDR3 is 17 amino acids long. Germline assignment: CDR1 LGHNA and CDR2 YNFKEQ. The CDR3 sequence is CSSNQVFGTSGSYEQFF. The CDR3 region has the DNA TGTTCCAGCAACCAAGTCTTCGGGACTAGCGGGAGCTATGAGCAGTTCTTC.

With respect to this clonotype: A much larger clone differs by one base, so this may be a read error. The chain links TRBV7-9 to TRBJ2-7, with D maybe TRBD2 (7 bases). V gave up 3 bases and J gave up 5 bases, with 14 bases separating them. The germline CDR1 and CDR2 sequences are SEHNR and FQNEAQ (reference sequence). The CDR3 extends over 14 amino acids. The CDR3 coding sequence is TGTGCCAGCAGCTTGGCGGGGGCCTATGACGAGCAGTACTTC. Translation: CASSLAGAYDEQYF.